One and the same sample provided the 20 T cell receptor beta chains below, sequenced in a study of blood T cell repertoires in COVID-19. Assay: immunoSEQ multiplex PCR; the TCRdb copy retains only in-frame clones and omits some. The sample contains 100,000 or so clones, 65% to 80% of which appear only once. The sequenced material came from peripheral blood. These receptors came from a man aged 65 to 79 with active or convalescent COVID-19.

This clone was counted between two and nine times. The chain employs TRBV19 and TRBJ1-3, with D possibly being TRBD1 (5 bases). CDR1 is LNHDA, CDR2 SQIVND, per germline (reference sequence). The CDR3 loop spans 16 amino acids. V dropped 6 bases and J dropped 0 bases, with 15 bases sitting between them. The CDR3 nucleotides are TGTGCCAGTAGGGAGGGGACGATAGACTCTGGAAACACCATATATTTT. Protein sequence: CASREGTIDSGNTIYF.

This clone was counted once. This rearrangement joins TRBV28 to TRBJ1-2, with TRBD1 matching 9 bases. V lost 5 bases, J lost 7 bases, and 14 bases stayed unmatched. This CDR3 has 16 residues. From germline, CDR1 is MDHEN and CDR2 SYDVKM. CDR3 sequence: CASSPGSGDRDSGYTF. CDR3 in DNA: TGTGCCAGCAGTCCTGGGTCCGGGGACAGGGATTCTGGCTACACCTTC.

The chain carries TRBV5-4 and TRBJ1-2, with a weak D call TRBD1 (6 bases). The CDR3 has 16 amino acids. The V end lost 0 bases, the J end lost 6 bases, and 18 bases lay between the germline ends. CDR1 and CDR2 from the germline V gene are SGHNT and YYREEE (reference sequence). This CDR3 reads CASSLGPDRKKDGYTF. CDR3 nucleotide sequence: TGTGCCAGCAGCTTGGGACCTGACAGGAAAAAGGATGGCTACACCTTC.

This clone was observed a few times. The chain couples TRBV5-4 to TRBJ1-6; D is undetermined. CDR1 and CDR2 from the germline V gene are SGHNT and YYREEE (reference sequence). The CDR3 loop spans 14 amino acids. Trimming left V 0 bases short and J 9 bases short, with 10 bases between. In DNA form, the CDR3 reads TGTGCCAGCAGCTTGGTCGGGGATCCTTCACCCCTCCACTTT. It specifies CASSLVGDPSPLHF.

This clone was detected only a few times. This chain joins TRBV30 and TRBJ2-3; TRBD2 matches at 8 bases. Germline loops: CDR1 GTSNPN, CDR2 SVGIG (reference sequence). V dropped 2 bases and J dropped 6; count of bases not matched to a gene: 1. The CDR3 runs to 12 residues. CDR3 loop: CAWSREGDTQYF. The DNA of the CDR3 is TGTGCCTGGAGTCGGGAGGGCGATACGCAGTATTTT.

J is TRBJ1-4 and V is TRBV20-1; D gene unclear. CDR3 length equals 11 residues. CDR1 is DFQATT, CDR2 SNEGSKA, per germline (reference sequence). V shed 0 bases and J shed 11 bases, with 7 bases lying between them. The CDR3 protein is CSAREWEKLFF. CDR3 sequence (DNA): TGCAGTGCTAGAGAGTGGGAGAAACTGTTTTTT.

The chain joins TRBV15 to TRBJ1-6; D gene unclear. The CDR3 sequence is 13 residues long. The V gene's germline CDR1 is LNHNV and CDR2 YYDKDF (reference sequence). V lost 0 bases and J lost 7, with 4 bases in between. The CDR3 is CATSREANSPLHF. The DNA for the CDR3 is TGTGCCACCAGCAGAGAGGCAAATTCACCCCTCCACTTT.

V gene TRBV4-1 combines with J gene TRBJ1-1; D remains ambiguous. The V end was cut by 3 bases, the J end by 0 bases, with 26 bases between. Germline loops: CDR1 MGHRA, CDR2 YSYEKL. The CDR3 has 20 amino acids. The CDR3 region is CASSHSFWTTDSIMNTEAFF. In DNA form, the CDR3 reads TGCGCCAGCAGCCACAGTTTTTGGACTACGGACTCTATTATGAACACTGAAGCTTTCTTT.

This chain connects TRBV19 to TRBJ1-3; D is ambiguous. The CDR3 runs to 14 residues. Trimming cost V 5 bases and J 2 bases, with 10 bases left between them. CDR1 LNHDA and CDR2 SQIVND come from the germline V gene (reference sequence). CDR3 DNA sequence: TGTGCCAGTAGTCCGGGGAAGACTGGAAACACCATATATTTT. It is translated as CASSPGKTGNTIYF. Variable domain in full (rest from reference TRBV19 and TRBJ1-3): DGGITQSPKYLFRKEGQNVTLSCEQNLNHDAMYWYRQDPGQGLRLIYYSQIVNDFQKGDIAEGYSVSREKKESFPLTVTSAQKNPTAFYLCASSPGKTGNTIYFGEGSWLTVV.

V usage is TRBV19 and J usage is TRBJ1-2, with TRBD1 matching over 11 bases. V shed 4 bases and J 3 bases; nucleotides not matched to a gene: 7. The V gene's germline CDR1 is LNHDA and CDR2 SQIVND (reference sequence). This CDR3 spans 16 amino acids. The CDR3 bases are TGTGCCAGTAGTACCGAGGACAGGGGGCAGCACTATGGCTACACCTTC. Amino acids: CASSTEDRGQHYGYTF. Variable domain in full (rest from reference TRBV19 and TRBJ1-2): DGGITQSPKYLFRKEGQNVTLSCEQNLNHDAMYWYRQDPGQGLRLIYYSQIVNDFQKGDIAEGYSVSREKKESFPLTVTSAQKNPTAFYLCASSTEDRGQHYGYTFGSGTRLTVV.

This clone was counted only a few times. The rearrangement uses TRBV5-4 and TRBJ1-2; D is perhaps TRBD1 (6 bases). The CDR3 length is 14 residues. The germline V gene has CDR1 SGHNT and CDR2 YYREEE (reference sequence). Trimming took off 3 bases at V and 3 bases at J, with 12 bases between the two ends. The CDR3 DNA reads TGTGCCAGCAGCTCACAGGGTGCTGACTATGGCTACACCTTC. Encoded protein: CASSSQGADYGYTF.

This chain connects TRBV27 to TRBJ1-4; possible D gene TRBD1, 6 bases. Germline CDR1 is MNHEY and CDR2 is SMNVEV (reference sequence). There are 15 residues in the CDR3. V dropped 8 bases and J dropped 3 bases, with 16 bases sitting between them. CDR3 bases: TGTGCCAGCCGAACTATAACAGGGTCTAATGAAAAACTGTTTTTT. The encoded protein is CASRTITGSNEKLFF.

This clone was observed a few times. J is TRBJ1-6 and V is TRBV11-2; D is ambiguous. V was trimmed by 0 bases and J by 7 bases, leaving 7 bases between them. Germline CDR1 is SGHAT and CDR2 is FQNNGV. CDR3 size: 14 residues. As DNA, the CDR3 is TGTGCCAGCAGCTTAGATTTCCAAAATTCACCCCTCCACTTT. Residues: CASSLDFQNSPLHF.

The V and J genes are TRBV5-4 and TRBJ2-1, with TRBD2 matching over 8 bases. J was trimmed by 8 bases and V by 4 bases; bases with no gene match: 11. CDR1 and CDR2 (germline): SGHNT, YYREEE (reference sequence). CDR3 length: 15 amino acids. DNA of the CDR3: TGTGCCAGCAGCCCTACTAGCGGAGTAGGGGATGAGCAGTTCTTC. It specifies CASSPTSGVGDEQFF. The entire variable domain, with the rest obtained from reference TRBV5-4 and TRBJ2-1, is as follows: ETGVTQSPTHLIKTRGQQVTLRCSSQSGHNTVSWYQQALGQGPQFIFQYYREEENGRGNFPPRFSGLQFPNYSSELNVNALELDDSALYLCASSPTSGVGDEQFFGPGTRLTVL.

CDR3 nucleotide sequence: TGTGCCAGCAGCTTGCAGGGGGCGACCCAGTACTTC. Translated, it gives CASSLQGATQYF. The chain combines TRBV5-5 with TRBJ2-5, with TRBD1 matching 8 bases. The germline gives CDR1 SGHKS, CDR2 YYEKEE (reference sequence). The CDR3 contains 12 residues. After removal of 1 base from V and 7 bases from J, the junction contained 0 bases not matched to a gene.

The rearrangement uses TRBV3-1 (or the pseudogene TRBV3-2) and TRBJ1-4; D is ambiguous. Trimming cost V 2 bases and J 2 bases, with 6 bases left between them. This CDR3 is 14 amino acids long. Germline CDR1 LGHDT, CDR2 YNNKEL (reference sequence). As DNA, the CDR3 is TGTGCCAGCAGCCAACGCGGTACTAATGAAAAACTGTTTTTT. This gives the protein CASSQRGTNEKLFF.

The chain couples TRBV7-3 to TRBJ2-3, with a weak D call TRBD2 (7 bases). This CDR3 region has 14 residues. V lost 3 bases to trimming and J lost 5 bases, with 12 bases between them. In germline, CDR1 is SGHTA, CDR2 FQGTGA. CDR3 protein: CASSFGGAVDTQYF. The CDR3 bases are TGTGCCAGCAGCTTTGGGGGGGCCGTAGATACGCAGTATTTT.

The rearrangement joins TRBV18 to TRBJ2-7; a possible D gene is TRBD1 (5 bases). V lost 4 bases, J lost 3 bases, and 16 bases lay in between. CDR1 is KGHSH, CDR2 LQKENI, per germline. The CDR3 is made up of 15 amino acids. Here the CDR3 reads CASSLGDFGVYEQYF. For the CDR3, the DNA is TGTGCCAGCTCACTAGGGGATTTTGGGGTCTACGAGCAGTACTTC.

The chain combines TRBV3-1 (or the pseudogene TRBV3-2) with TRBJ2-1, with 7 bases that match TRBD2. Losses at the gene ends were 4 bases for V and 4 bases for J; bases not matched to a gene: 7. The CDR3 has 15 residues. Germline values: CDR1 LGHDT, CDR2 YNNKEL (reference sequence). The CDR3 sequence: CASSPERGSYNEQFF. Written as DNA, the CDR3 is TGTGCCAGCAGCCCAGAGCGGGGAAGTTACAATGAGCAGTTCTTC.

This chain joins TRBV7-9 and TRBJ2-5; tentative D call: TRBD1 (6 bases). There are 17 residues in the CDR3. Germline V CDR1 and CDR2: SEHNR, FQNEAQ (reference sequence). With 4 bases removed from V and 0 bases from J, the gap between germline ends came to 18 bases. CDR3 in DNA: TGTGCCAGCAGCTCACGAAAGGGAGACAGGTACCAAGAGACCCAGTACTTC. This encodes CASSSRKGDRYQETQYF.